Listed below are T cell receptor beta chains from one sample, sequenced in a study of OX40 agonist ivuxolimab in advanced cancers. The method was immunoSEQ multiplex PCR; TCRdb's version includes in-frame clones alone and lacks a portion of them. The sample carries over 50,000 clones, 70% to 85% recorded once. The sequencing used CD4+ or CD8+ T cells sorted from blood, collected in a trial of the OX40 agonist ivuxolimab. The origin of the receptors is an adult with an advanced solid tumor such as melanoma, head and neck, liver or kidney cancer. Each CDR3 is given with its conserved first and last residue. The D gene is left open where the match is weak. Expanded clones are given a class, and other clones once, few, many or no size at all.

j_call | v_call | d_call | clone_size | cdr3_nt | cdr3_aa
TRBJ2-7 | TRBV28 | . | . | TGTGCCAGCACCCGGCTGGAGGCCTACGAGCAGTACTTC | CASTRLEAYEQYF
TRBJ1-5 | TRBV28 | . | . | TGTGCCAGCGGCGTTAGGAATGATCAGCCCCAGCATTTT | CASGVRNDQPQHF
TRBJ2-7 | TRBV29-1 | . | . | TGCAGCGTAGAGGGACTGTCCTACGAGCAGTACTTC | CSVEGLSYEQYF
TRBJ1-3 | TRBV29-1 | TRBD1 | . | TGCAGCGTTGAAAATTCGGGACAGAGCCCACATTTT | CSVENSGQSPHF
TRBJ2-1 | TRBV28 | . | . | TGTGCCAGCAGTTTATGGGGGGAAAGTGGTCGGAATGAGCAGTTCTTC | CASSLWGESGRNEQFF
TRBJ1-4 | TRBV29-1 | . | few | TGCAGCGCACGGGGGAGCGAGGCTAATGAAAAACTGTTTTTT | CSARGSEANEKLFF
TRBJ2-2 | TRBV14 | . | . | TGTGCCAGCAGCCAAGACAGGGGGAACACCGGGGAGCTGTTTTTT | CASSQDRGNTGELFF
TRBJ1-4 | TRBV6-6 | TRBD1 | . | TGTGCCAGCAGTTACGGTACAGGGGGCCCTGAAAAACTGTTTTTT | CASSYGTGGPEKLFF
TRBJ1-1 | TRBV7-2 | TRBD1 | few | TGTGCCAGCAGCTTAGTATCAGGGGGCGCCGGCACTGAAGCTTTCTTT | CASSLVSGGAGTEAFF
TRBJ2-7 | TRBV6-5 | . | . | TGTGCCAGCAGTGCGGTGAGGGGTACCGAGCAGTACTTC | CASSAVRGTEQYF
TRBJ1-1 | TRBV19 | . | . | TGTGCCAGTAGTAGTGGGGGTCGCTCTGAAGCTTTCTTT | CASSSGGRSEAFF
TRBJ1-3 | TRBV9 | . | . | TGTGCCAGCAGCGTTCTTGCAGGCACTTTCTCTGGAAACACCATATATTTT | CASSVLAGTFSGNTIYF
TRBJ1-3 | TRBV7-2 | . | . | TGTGCCAGCAGCTTAGACAGGGACCTTTCCTCTGGAAACACCATATATTTT | CASSLDRDLSSGNTIYF
TRBJ1-1 | TRBV4-2 | TRBD1 | few | TGTGCCAGCAGCCAAACGAGAGGGGGCGGCACTGAAGCTTTCTTT | CASSQTRGGGTEAFF
TRBJ1-2 | TRBV28 | . | . | TGTGCCACAGCAGGGGCCTATGGCTACACCTTC | CATAGAYGYTF
TRBJ2-3 | TRBV6-5 | TRBD1 | . | TGTGCCAGCAGTTATTACAGGGGCTCAGATACGCAGTATTTT | CASSYYRGSDTQYF
TRBJ2-1 | TRBV30 | TRBD2 | once | TGTGCCTGGAGTCCTCGGACTAGCGGGGGGGCGGCGTTCTTC | CAWSPRTSGGAAFF
TRBJ2-7 | TRBV14 | . | few | TGTGCCAGCAGCCGGCACTGGAGCTCCTACGAGCAGTACTTC | CASSRHWSSYEQYF
TRBJ1-5 | TRBV6-5 | . | . | TGTGCCAGCAGTTACGGGCGGTTCAATCAGCCCCAGCATTTT | CASSYGRFNQPQHF
TRBJ2-5 | TRBV7-9 | . | . | TGTGCCAGCAGCCCGCCGGGTGGGCTAGTGGAGACCCAGTACTTC | CASSPPGGLVETQYF
TRBJ1-6 | TRBV5-6 | . | . | TGTGCCAGCAGCTTCTCGTCGTATACGTATACACCCCTCCACTTT | CASSFSSYTYTPLHF
TRBJ1-5 | TRBV5-5 | . | . | TGTGCCAGCAGCTTGATGGGAGCTGCCCGGAATCAGCCCCAGCATTTT | CASSLMGAARNQPQHF